The 19 T cell receptor beta chains presented below share a single source sample, sequenced in a study of blood T cell repertoires in COVID-19 (dated by TCRdb to about 2020). The method was the immunoSEQ multiplex PCR assay. TCRdb carries this immuneACCESS record with in-frame sequences only. Its versions omit some clonotypes, under half of them owing to an unresolved V gene in the studies checked, with the rest unexplained. For this sample the table gives some 120,000 clones, of which 85% were detected only once. Roughly 3.9% of the sample comes from the top ten. The sample consisted of peripheral blood. The receptors were gathered from a man aged 60-69 years with acute or convalescent COVID-19.

This chain connects TRBV27 to TRBJ2-1; D unclear. From germline, CDR1 is MNHEY and CDR2 SMNVEV (reference sequence). This CDR3 is built from 14 residues. V lost 3 bases and J lost 6, with 12 bases in between. The CDR3 loop is CASSFQNLPNEQFF. As DNA, the CDR3 is TGTGCCAGCAGTTTCCAGAACCTTCCCAATGAGCAGTTCTTC.

The rearrangement uses TRBV5-1 and TRBJ2-2, with 9 bases lining up with TRBD1. CDR1 is SGHRS and CDR2 is YFSETQ in the germline V gene. The length of the CDR3 is 16 residues. Trimming took 5 bases from V and 7 from J; bases not matched to a gene: 12. The CDR3 region is CASRPTGQGRGGELFF. CDR3 DNA: TGCGCCAGCAGGCCGACCGGACAGGGGAGGGGCGGGGAGCTGTTTTTT.

V is TRBV9 and J is TRBJ1-4; possible D gene TRBD1, 6 bases. The V gene's germline CDR1 is SGDLS and CDR2 YYNGEE. Trimming took off 3 bases at V and 6 bases at J, with 15 bases between the two ends. This CDR3 is built from 15 residues. CDR3 in DNA: TGTGCCAGCAGCGAGGGGGACAACCGGGATGAAAAACTGTTTTTT. Encoded protein: CASSEGDNRDEKLFF.

The chain couples TRBV18 to TRBJ2-7, with D possibly being TRBD1 (6 bases). In germline, CDR1 is KGHSH, CDR2 LQKENI. This CDR3 is 14 amino acids long. Trimming left V 3 bases short and J 2 bases short, with 11 bases between. The CDR3 loop is CASSPDSRTYEQYF. The CDR3 region has the DNA TGTGCCAGCTCACCGGACAGTAGAACCTACGAGCAGTACTTC. Full variable domain (rest looked up from reference TRBV18 and TRBJ2-7): NAGVMQNPRHLVRRRGQEARLRCSPMKGHSHVYWYRQLPEEGLKFMVYLQKENIIDESGMPKERFSAEFPKEGPSILRIQQVVRGDSAAYFCASSPDSRTYEQYFGPGTRLTVT.

The chain recombines TRBV7-2 with TRBJ2-5; weak D call: TRBD2 (6 bases). The V end lost 1 base, the J end lost 5 bases, and 8 bases lay between the germline ends. CDR1 and CDR2 from the germline V gene are SGHTA and FQGNSA. The CDR3 is 13 residues long. The CDR3 region has the DNA TGTGCCAGCAGCTTAGGGACTACGGAGACCCAGTACTTC. This sequence encodes CASSLGTTETQYF.

This clone was seen a few times. The chain links TRBV15 to TRBJ2-7; the match to TRBD2 covers 9 bases. This CDR3 has 17 residues. Germline V lookup: CDR1 LNHNV, CDR2 YYDKDF (reference sequence). V gave up 0 bases and J gave up 2 bases; unmatched junction bases: 8. CDR3 DNA sequence: TGTGCCACCAGCAGAGATTTCACAGCGGGAGGTGCCTACGAGCAGTACTTC. It yields the protein CATSRDFTAGGAYEQYF.

The V and J genes are TRBV7-2 and TRBJ2-2, with 12 bases identical to TRBD2. CDR3 length: 16 amino acids. V lost 5 bases and J lost 4; bases outside the gene matches: 5. Per germline, CDR1 SGHTA and CDR2 FQGNSA. CDR3 DNA: TGTGCCAGCAGCCTAGGACTAGCGGGACCCACCGGGGAGCTGTTTTTT. Its protein is CASSLGLAGPTGELFF. Supplemented by reference TRBV7-2 and TRBJ2-2, the full variable domain reads GAGVSQSPSNKVTEKGKDVELRCDPISGHTALYWYRQSLGQGLEFLIYFQGNSAPDKSGLPSDRFSAERTGGSVSTLTIQRTQQEDSAVYLCASSLGLAGPTGELFFGEGSRLTVL.

This clone was seen a handful of times. The genes are TRBV11-2 and TRBJ2-3; 8 bases line up with TRBD2. J was trimmed by 0 bases and V by 1 base; bases with no gene match: 0. Germline V gene lookup returns CDR1 SGHAT and CDR2 FQNNGV. The CDR3 extends over 15 amino acids. CDR3 DNA sequence: TGTGCCAGCAGCTTAGCGGGAGGGAGCACAGATACGCAGTATTTT. This gives the protein CASSLAGGSTDTQYF.

The CDR3 spells CASSLPPRVGNIQYF. The CDR3, as DNA: TGTGCCAGCAGCCTCCCCCCCAGGGTGGGAAACATTCAGTACTTC. This chain joins TRBV7-9 and TRBJ2-4; tentatively, D is TRBD1 (5 bases). Germline V gives CDR1 SEHNR, CDR2 FQNEAQ (reference sequence). This CDR3 spans 15 amino acids. V was cut by 5 bases and J by 6 bases, with 17 bases left in between.

The chain joins TRBV10-3 to TRBJ2-7; D perhaps matches TRBD2 (6 bases). Germline loops: CDR1 ENHRY, CDR2 SYGVKD. The CDR3 runs to 13 residues. V lost 10 bases and J 4 bases, leaving 17 bases between the germline ends. The CDR3 protein is CATFGTGSYEQYF. The DNA for the CDR3 is TGTGCCACCTTCGGGACTGGATCGTACGAGCAGTACTTC.

The chain recombines TRBV10-3 with TRBJ2-2; D is uncertain. Germline V gene sequence: CDR1 ENHRY, CDR2 SYGVKD. Trimming removed 6 bases from V and 4 bases from J, with 9 bases in between. This CDR3 is built from 13 residues. The chain's CDR3 is CAISETVTGELFF. DNA for the CDR3: TGTGCCATCAGCGAGACTGTCACCGGGGAGCTGTTTTTT.

The J gene is TRBJ2-1, the V gene TRBV29-1; TRBD2 matches at 10 bases. CDR3 length: 14 amino acids. V lost 4 bases to trimming and J lost 7 bases; unmatched junction nucleotides: 7. Germline V gene lookup returns CDR1 SQVTM and CDR2 ANQGSEA. CDR3 bases: TGCAGCGTTGCTAGCGGGAGTAGAGAAAATGAGCAGTTCTTC. As protein: CSVASGSRENEQFF.

This clone was seen once. The rearrangement uses TRBV24-1 and TRBJ1-3; D is undetermined. CDR1 and CDR2 (germline): KGHDR, SFDVKD. V lost 3 bases and J lost 0, with 5 bases in between. CDR3 size: 14 residues. The CDR3 here is CATSDGASGNTIYF. The CDR3 DNA reads TGTGCCACCAGTGATGGAGCCTCTGGAAACACCATATATTTT.

The chain couples TRBV19 to TRBJ1-5; D ambiguous. The V and J ends lost 1 base and 6 bases respectively, with 13 bases between them. The CDR3 extends over 15 amino acids. CDR1 LNHDA and CDR2 SQIVND come from the germline V gene (reference sequence). CDR3 amino acids: CASSIGPGGTQPQHF. The DNA for the CDR3 is TGTGCCAGTAGTATAGGGCCGGGAGGAACTCAGCCCCAGCATTTT.

The chain carries TRBV28 and TRBJ1-3, with D unresolved. V was clipped by 6 bases and J by 2 bases, with 5 bases between them. Germline V gene data show CDR1 as MDHEN and CDR2 as SYDVKM. This CDR3 spans 12 amino acids. The chain's CDR3 is CASSIAGNTIYF. The CDR3 DNA reads as TGTGCCAGCAGCATTGCTGGAAACACCATATATTTT.

The chain has TRBV7-9 and TRBJ2-3; D is undetermined. Between the trimmed V and J ends, which lost 5 bases and 0 bases, there was a span of 9 bases. The CDR3 runs 14 residues. Germline V gene data show CDR1 as SEHNR and CDR2 as FQNEAQ (reference sequence). The CDR3 DNA reads TGTGCCAGCAGCGAGATGTCCAGCACAGATACGCAGTATTTT. Translation: CASSEMSSTDTQYF.

This clone appeared a single time. The chain uses TRBV29-1 and TRBJ2-6, with D perhaps matching TRBD1 (6 bases). V lost 6 bases, J lost 6 bases, and 12 bases lay in between. There are 13 residues in the CDR3. Germline CDR1 reads SQVTM; CDR2 reads ANQGSEA. Here the CDR3 reads CSVRGLEANVLTF. In DNA form, the CDR3 reads TGCAGCGTCAGGGGCCTCGAGGCCAACGTCCTGACTTTC.

CDR3 sequence reads: CASSLGTSGTSTDTQYF. The CDR3 region has the DNA TGTGCCAGCAGCTTAGGGACTAGCGGGACCAGCACAGATACGCAGTATTTT. The rearrangement links TRBV7-6 to TRBJ2-3, with TRBD2 matching over 12 bases. With V trimmed by 1 base and J by 0 bases, 2 bases remained unmatched. This CDR3 has 17 amino acids. CDR1 is SGHVS and CDR2 is FNYEAQ in the germline V gene.

The V and J genes are TRBV18 and TRBJ2-2, with D maybe TRBD2 (7 bases). The CDR3 has 15 residues. Trimming pared 0 bases from V and 5 bases from J, leaving 10 bases between. The germline V gene encodes CDR1 KGHSH and CDR2 LQKENI. In DNA form, the CDR3 reads TGTGCCAGCTCACCACCGGGGGGGCCGACCGGGGAGCTGTTTTTT. As protein: CASSPPGGPTGELFF.